This is a list of T cell receptor beta chains from one sample in a study of cytomegalovirus exposure and HLA in healthy donors. Using immunoSEQ multiplex PCR, the repertoire was profiled, and TCRdb retains in-frame clones only, with some absent. Of about 170,000 clones in the sample, over 60% are singletons; the top ten hold less than 0.9%. Input material: PBMCs. These receptors were collected from a female donor in good health and CMV-seronegative. The CDR3 runs from the conserved cysteine through the conserved F or W. The order of the fields is J gene, D gene, V gene, clone size, CDR3 DNA, CDR3 protein. D genes are given only for firm matches. Clone size appears in some rows only: once, few, many, or a class for an expanded clone.

>TRBJ2-1|TRBD2|TRBV7-9|-
TGTGCCAGCAGCTTAGGGCGGGGGGGTGAGCAGTTCTTC
CASSLGRGGEQFF
>TRBJ2-7|TRBD2|TRBV10-3|-
TGTGCCATCAGTGGGGGGGGAGAGGCCCCCTTCCACGAGCAGTACTTC
CAISGGGEAPFHEQYF
>TRBJ2-1|-|TRBV5-1|-
TGCGCCAGCAGCCCTCCAACACAGGGTAGTAAGGATGAGCAGTTCTTC
CASSPPTQGSKDEQFF
>TRBJ1-2|TRBD1|TRBV4-2|few
TGTGCCAGCAGCCAAGGACAGGGAGGTGGCTACACCTTC
CASSQGQGGGYTF
>TRBJ1-4|TRBD1|TRBV5-1|-
TGCGCCAGCAGATCGGGACAGGGGAGGGAAAAACTGTTTTTT
CASRSGQGREKLFF
>TRBJ2-1|TRBD2|TRBV30|few
TGTGCCAGTAAACCGGGACTAGCGGGAGGTCGGATTAGGGATGAGCAGTTCTTC
CASKPGLAGGRIRDEQFF
>TRBJ2-2|TRBD2|TRBV9|-
TGTGCCAGCAGCCCGGGACTAGCGGGGGGCCGGGACACCGGGGAGCTGTTTTTT
CASSPGLAGGRDTGELFF
>TRBJ2-1|TRBD2|TRBV10-2|few
TGCGCCAGCAGCGGGAGGACTAGCGGGAGGTTCGTATACAATGAGCAGTTCTTC
CASSGRTSGRFVYNEQFF
>TRBJ1-1|-|TRBV7-2|-
TGTGCCAGCAGCTTAGGCGGTGGGAACACTGAAGCTTTCTTT
CASSLGGGNTEAFF
>TRBJ2-3|-|TRBV7-9|-
TGTGCCAGCAGCTTTATACTCGGGGGAACAGATACGCAGTATTTT
CASSFILGGTDTQYF
>TRBJ2-7|TRBD1|TRBV5-6|-
TGTGCCAGCAGTTCAAAACAGGGGGCTTTCAACGAGCAGTACTTC
CASSSKQGAFNEQYF
>TRBJ2-3|-|TRBV9|-
TGTGCCAGCAGCGTTTTCGGGTCAGCTCCAGATACGCAGTATTTT
CASSVFGSAPDTQYF
>TRBJ1-5|-|TRBV18|-
TGTGCCAGCTCACAAGAGACAGGCCTGAGCAATCAGCCCCAGCATTTT
CASSQETGLSNQPQHF
>TRBJ1-1|-|TRBV29-1|-
TGCAGCGTTCTCCCGGGCTCCAGGGACACTGAAGCTTTCTTT
CSVLPGSRDTEAFF
>TRBJ2-3|TRBD2|TRBV7-9|once
TGTGCCAGCAGCTTTGTTCAGCGGGAGGGCCGTGATACGCAGTATTTT
CASSFVQREGRDTQYF
>TRBJ1-1|-|TRBV6-5|few
TGTGCCAGCAGTATACAGGGAGTAGCTTTCTTT
CASSIQGVAFF
>TRBJ1-5|-|TRBV7-8|-
TGTGCCAGCAGCTCGGGGACACGCGGGCCCCAGCATTTT
CASSSGTRGPQHF
>TRBJ1-5|-|TRBV28|once
TGTGCCAGCAGTCCAGGATCCCGGTGGGCCCAGCATTTT
CASSPGSRWAQHF
>TRBJ1-2|TRBD1|TRBV6-5|few
TGTGCCATCAAACAGGGGGCATCTAACTATGGCTACACCTTC
CAIKQGASNYGYTF
>TRBJ2-3|-|TRBV19|-
TGTGCCAGTATCCCGACTGGCACAGATACGCAGTATTTT
CASIPTGTDTQYF
>TRBJ1-1|TRBD1|TRBV4-2|few
TGTGCCAGCAGCCAAGTCCCCCCCAGGGGGCAAACTGAAGCTTTCTTT
CASSQVPPRGQTEAFF
>TRBJ2-1|TRBD1|TRBV7-3|-
TGTGCCAGCAGCTTGGGGACAGCCACCTACAATGAGCAGTTCTTC
CASSLGTATYNEQFF
>TRBJ2-3|-|TRBV6-6|-
TGTGCCAGCAGTTACCCCCACAGCAGCACAGATACGCAGTATTTT
CASSYPHSSTDTQYF
>TRBJ2-7|-|TRBV2|-
TGTGCCAGCAGTTATGACTCTAACGGCGAGCAGTACTTC
CASSYDSNGEQYF
>TRBJ2-7|-|TRBV28|-
TGTGCCAGCACCGCGACAGCAGCCTACGAGCAGTACTTC
CASTATAAYEQYF
>TRBJ2-1|TRBD2|TRBV2|-
TGTGCCAGTGCTAGCGGGAGTAATGAGCAGTTCTTC
CASASGSNEQFF
>TRBJ2-7|-|TRBV6-6|-
TGTGCCAGCTCCCCAAACCACGAGCAGTACTTC
CASSPNHEQYF
>TRBJ1-5|-|TRBV7-8|once
TGTGCCAGCAGCTTTAATGAGCTTCCCAATCAGCCCCAGCATTTT
CASSFNELPNQPQHF
>TRBJ2-3|-|TRBV7-3|-
TGTGCCAGCAGCTTATTCCGGCGGGGATCTAGCACAGATACGCAGTATTTT
CASSLFRRGSSTDTQYF
>TRBJ1-1|TRBD1|TRBV5-1|few
TGCGCCAGCAGCGGAGGCGGGACAGCCATCCCCGAAGCTTTCTTT
CASSGGGTAIPEAFF
>TRBJ1-2|-|TRBV4-2|-
TGTGCCAGCAGCCAAGATGAGAGGACAAGGGCCTATGGCTACACCTTC
CASSQDERTRAYGYTF
>TRBJ2-3|-|TRBV10-1|once
TGCGCCAGCAGAAGTGGTGATCGGCGGGATTCAAAGGATACGCAGTATTTT
CASRSGDRRDSKDTQYF
>TRBJ1-5|TRBD1|TRBV5-4|-
TGTGCCAGCAGCCTGGGGGTTTGGGACAGGGGGCTCAGGAGCAATCAGCCCCAGCATTTT
CASSLGVWDRGLRSNQPQHF
>TRBJ2-5|TRBD2|TRBV5-1|-
TGCGCCAGCAGCTTGGGGACTAGCGGGGTGGAGACCCAGTACTTC
CASSLGTSGVETQYF
>TRBJ2-1|TRBD1|TRBV10-3|-
TGTGCCATCACCTACAGGGGTGGGGGTGAGCAGTTCTTC
CAITYRGGGEQFF
>TRBJ2-1|-|TRBV29-1|-
TGCAGCGTTGGTGTGGCGGGCAATGAGCAGTTCTTC
CSVGVAGNEQFF
>TRBJ2-7|-|TRBV7-9|-
TGTGCCAGCAGCCAAACCGGGAGCCAAACTATCTACGAGCAGTACTTC
CASSQTGSQTIYEQYF
>TRBJ2-6|-|TRBV4-3|few
TGCGCCAGCAGCCAAGAACTTTTGGGTTACTCTGGGGCCAACGGCCTGACTTTC
CASSQELLGYSGANGLTF
>TRBJ1-2|TRBD1|TRBV7-9|few
TGTGCCAGCAGCCCCCAACGGGAGGGCAGGGGGAACTATGGCTACACCTTC
CASSPQREGRGNYGYTF
>TRBJ1-4|-|TRBV25-1|-
TGTGCCAGCAGCAGAGGGACAACAACTAATGAAAAACTGTTTTTT
CASSRGTTTNEKLFF
>TRBJ2-6|-|TRBV10-3|few
TGTGCCATCAGTGATAGCTCTGGGGCCAACGGCCTGACTTTC
CAISDSSGANGLTF
>TRBJ1-4|TRBD1|TRBV9|once
TGTGCCAGCAGCGTAGGACCAGGGGGCGCGGAGGGACTGTTTTTT
CASSVGPGGAEGLFF
>TRBJ2-2|-|TRBV19|once
TGTGCCAGTAGTATGGGCAGATTGAACACCGGGGAGCTGTTTTTT
CASSMGRLNTGELFF
>TRBJ2-3|-|TRBV7-3|-
TGTGCCAGCAGCTTATCCAGCGGCACAGATACGCAGTATTTT
CASSLSSGTDTQYF
>TRBJ1-4|TRBD1|TRBV30|-
TGTGCCTGGCGAGTCGGAACAGGGGGAGGTGAAAAACTGTTTTTT
CAWRVGTGGGEKLFF
>TRBJ2-4|TRBD2|TRBV2|-
TGTGCCAGCAGCCCGGGACTAGCGATAGACTCCAAAAACATTCAGTACTTC
CASSPGLAIDSKNIQYF
>TRBJ2-3|TRBD2|TRBV11-3|few
TGTGCCAGCGCCCCGGGAGGGCAGAATACGCAGTATTTT
CASAPGGQNTQYF